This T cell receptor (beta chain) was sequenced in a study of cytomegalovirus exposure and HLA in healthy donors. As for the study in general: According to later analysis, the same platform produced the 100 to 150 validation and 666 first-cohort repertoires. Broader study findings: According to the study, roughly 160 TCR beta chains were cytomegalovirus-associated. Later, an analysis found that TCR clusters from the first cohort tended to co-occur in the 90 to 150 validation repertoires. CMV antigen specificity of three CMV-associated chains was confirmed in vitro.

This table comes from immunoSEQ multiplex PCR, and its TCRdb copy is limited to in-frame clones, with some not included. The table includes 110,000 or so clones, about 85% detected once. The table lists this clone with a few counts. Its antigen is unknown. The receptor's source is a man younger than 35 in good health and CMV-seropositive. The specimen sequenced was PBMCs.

The CDR3 DNA follows: TGTGCCAGCAGCCGAAGCGGGGGGGAACCAGATACGCAGTATTTT. It translates to CASSRSGGEPDTQYF. This sequence joins TRBV6-5 and TRBJ2-3; 10 positions match TRBD2. CDR3 length equals 15 residues. J gave up 4 bases and V 6 bases, and 7 bases lay outside the gene matches. Germline loops: CDR1 MNHEY, CDR2 SVGAGI.